The 21 T cell receptor beta chains listed next were all sequenced from one sample in a study of blood T cell repertoires in COVID-19. Method: immunoSEQ multiplex PCR; TCRdb's copy keeps in-frame clones and lacks some. This sample has about 120,000 clones, with approximately 90% found just once. What was sequenced was peripheral blood. These receptors were collected from a human donor in a cohort sampled during active COVID-19.

The chain has TRBV9 and TRBJ2-7; weak D call: TRBD1 (5 bases). Trimming shortened V by 4 bases and J by 3 bases, and 8 bases separated the two germline ends. The length of the CDR3 is 12 residues. Germline assignment: CDR1 SGDLS and CDR2 YYNGEE. The CDR3 loop reads CASSLDSYEQYF. In DNA form, the CDR3 reads TGTGCCAGCAGCTTAGACAGCTACGAGCAGTACTTC.

The rearrangement joins TRBV4-2 to TRBJ2-1, with TRBD1 as a possible D gene (5 bases). The germline V and J ends were trimmed by 1 base and 10 bases, with 8 bases remaining between them. The CDR3 is 12 residues long. CDR1 is LGHNA and CDR2 is YNFKEQ in the germline V gene. For the CDR3, the DNA is TGTGCCAGCAGCCAAGGAAAGGGGGAGCAGTTCTTC. Its protein product is CASSQGKGEQFF.

The chain employs TRBV5-1 and TRBJ2-2; D not resolved. The CDR3 spans 15 residues. Germline CDR1 SGHRS, CDR2 YFSETQ. The V and J ends lost 1 base and 0 bases respectively, with 7 bases between them. The CDR3 loop reads CASSLLLSNTGELFF. The CDR3 coding sequence is TGCGCCAGCAGCTTGTTACTCTCGAACACCGGGGAGCTGTTTTTT.

The CDR3 DNA is TGTGCCAGCAGTTACGTGGGACAGCTGACCTACGAGCAGTACTTC. Its protein is CASSYVGQLTYEQYF. J is TRBJ2-7 and V is TRBV6-5; 7 positions match TRBD1. The CDR3 extends over 15 amino acids. Germline V gives CDR1 MNHEY, CDR2 SVGAGI. J gave up 2 bases and V 2 bases, and 6 bases lay outside the gene matches.

The rearrangement links TRBV29-1 to TRBJ2-1; D is perhaps TRBD1 (6 bases). This CDR3 has 13 residues. The V gene lost 4 bases and the J gene lost 7 bases, with 14 bases spanning the gap. Germline CDR1 and CDR2: SQVTM and ANQGSEA. The DNA of the CDR3 is TGCAGCGTTGCCGGACAGACAAGTAATGAGCAGTTCTTC. It codes for CSVAGQTSNEQFF.

This clone was recorded only once. The rearrangement links TRBV30 to TRBJ1-2; 7 bases agree with TRBD1. Losses at the gene ends were 3 bases for V and 8 bases for J; bases not matched to a gene: 6. The germline gives CDR1 GTSNPN, CDR2 SVGIG (reference sequence). CDR3 length: 12 residues. The CDR3: CAWSPDRAGYTF. In DNA form, the CDR3 reads TGTGCCTGGAGCCCCGACAGGGCGGGCTACACCTTC.

This chain connects TRBV14 to TRBJ1-2; unclear D gene. The CDR3 is made up of 15 amino acids. Trimming stripped 1 base from V and 5 bases from J, with 14 bases between. In germline, CDR1 is SGHDN, CDR2 FVKESK. CDR3 in DNA: TGTGCCAGCAGCCAAGTTTCAGGATTTGGATATGGCTACACCTTC. This encodes CASSQVSGFGYGYTF.

The chain recombines TRBV3-1 (or the pseudogene TRBV3-2) with TRBJ2-3; 12 bases match TRBD2. V was pared by 0 bases and J by 5 bases, with 3 bases of the junction left unmatched. Germline lookup yields CDR1 LGHDT and CDR2 YNNKEL (reference sequence). This CDR3 spans 16 amino acids. CDR3 amino acids: CASSQDKLAGGDTQYF. CDR3 DNA sequence: TGTGCCAGCAGCCAAGATAAACTAGCGGGAGGAGATACGCAGTATTTT.

The chain links TRBV11-2 to TRBJ2-7, with D perhaps TRBD2 (5 bases). The germline V gene encodes CDR1 SGHAT and CDR2 FQNNGV. The length of the CDR3 is 14 residues. The V and J ends lost 1 base and 0 bases respectively, with 7 bases between them. The CDR3 nucleotides are TGTGCCAGCAGCTTAGGACTACCCTCCTACGAGCAGTACTTC. The encoded protein is CASSLGLPSYEQYF.

This chain joins TRBV7-6 and TRBJ2-1; TRBD1 agrees at 11 bases. The ends lost 3 bases at V and 6 bases at J; junction bases unmatched: 1. CDR1 and CDR2 (germline): SGHVS, FNYEAQ. The length of the CDR3 is 14 residues. This CDR3 is CASSLGTGGNEQFF. As DNA, the CDR3 is TGTGCCAGCAGCTTGGGGACAGGGGGCAATGAGCAGTTCTTC.

About this clone: Within the sample, other DNA sequences also encode this same CDR3. V gene TRBV12-3 or TRBV12-4 combines with J gene TRBJ2-1, with 9 nucleotides matching TRBD1. V lost 3 bases, J lost 8 bases, and 2 bases stayed unmatched. This CDR3 is built from 13 residues. This CDR3 is CASSLGQGHEQFF. CDR3 coding DNA: TGTGCCAGCAGTTTGGGACAGGGCCATGAGCAGTTCTTC.

V usage is TRBV6-4 and J usage is TRBJ2-7, with D unresolved. V was trimmed by 3 bases and J by 6 bases, leaving 12 bases between them. CDR1 MRHNA and CDR2 SNTAGT come from the germline V gene. CDR3 length equals 13 residues. The CDR3 reads CASSDTIYGEQYF. DNA of the CDR3: TGTGCCAGCAGTGATACGATCTACGGCGAGCAGTACTTC.

V gene TRBV5-1 combines with J gene TRBJ2-2, with TRBD2 as a possible D gene (6 bases). CDR1 is SGHRS and CDR2 is YFSETQ in the germline V gene. The CDR3 sequence is 14 residues long. Trimming took 6 bases from V and 1 from J, leaving 10 bases between them. The CDR3 coding sequence is TGCGCCAGCATGGCGGGGTGGAACACCGGGGAGCTGTTTTTT. This translates into CASMAGWNTGELFF.

The rearrangement uses TRBV28 and TRBJ1-4; D might be TRBD1 (6 bases). The CDR3 runs 17 residues. Germline CDR1 and CDR2: MDHEN and SYDVKM. V lost 6 bases and J 3 bases, leaving 20 bases between the germline ends. The CDR3 nucleotides are TGTGCCAGCAGGGGGCTGAGGGGGTTGGAGTCTAATGAAAAACTGTTTTTT. Residues: CASRGLRGLESNEKLFF.

This sequence joins TRBV11-2 and TRBJ1-4, with 7 bases that match TRBD1. The V and J ends lost 5 bases and 3 bases, in that order; junction bases with no gene match: 6. Germline V gene lookup returns CDR1 SGHAT and CDR2 FQNNGV. The CDR3 length is 15 residues. The CDR3 nucleotides are TGTGCCAGCAGCCCAAGGGGGCGGGCTAATGAAAAACTGTTTTTT. Its protein product is CASSPRGRANEKLFF.

J is TRBJ2-4 and V is TRBV5-1, with 7 bases lining up with TRBD1. CDR1 and CDR2 (germline): SGHRS, YFSETQ. The CDR3 runs to 14 residues. Unmatched junction bases numbered 9, after V lost 4 bases and J lost 8 bases. The CDR3 sequence is CASSQYNRGDIQYF. DNA for the CDR3: TGCGCCAGCAGCCAATATAACAGGGGAGACATTCAGTACTTC.

V gene TRBV29-1 combines with J gene TRBJ1-1; D is ambiguous. The CDR3 is 11 residues long. Germline V gene sequence: CDR1 SQVTM, CDR2 ANQGSEA. V was cut by 5 bases and J by 4 bases, with 8 bases left in between. CDR3 loop: CSVPGSTEAFF. The CDR3 bases are TGCAGCGTTCCGGGGTCCACTGAAGCTTTCTTT.

The table lists this clone with a few counts. The rearrangement uses TRBV19 and TRBJ1-2; 7 nucleotides align to TRBD1. The CDR3 spans 14 residues. Germline CDR1 and CDR2: LNHDA and SQIVND (reference sequence). Germline trimming cut 6 bases from V and 4 bases from J; bases unmatched to any gene: 8. The CDR3: CASSPPDRSYGYTF. In DNA, the CDR3 is TGTGCCAGTAGCCCTCCGGACAGGAGCTATGGCTACACCTTC.

The CDR3 DNA reads TGCGCCAGCAGCTTGGCAGGGGCGCCGACCTCACCCCTCCACTTT. Translated, it gives CASSLAGAPTSPLHF. The chain uses TRBV5-1 and TRBJ1-6; tentatively, D is TRBD1 (6 bases). Germline V gene lookup returns CDR1 SGHRS and CDR2 YFSETQ. With 0 bases removed from V and 10 bases from J, the gap between germline ends came to 14 bases. The CDR3 runs 15 residues.

The chain uses TRBV19 and TRBJ1-3; weak D call: TRBD1 (6 bases). This CDR3 comprises 14 residues. Per the germline V gene, CDR1 is LNHDA and CDR2 is SQIVND (reference sequence). V dropped 8 bases and J dropped 2 bases, with 13 bases sitting between them. The DNA of the CDR3 is TGTGCCAGTGTGGCAGGGGTGGCTGGAAACACCATATATTTT. Residues: CASVAGVAGNTIYF.

This rearrangement joins TRBV11-2 to TRBJ2-2; 7 nucleotides match TRBD2. CDR1 and CDR2 from the germline V gene are SGHAT and FQNNGV. This CDR3 contains 15 residues. The V gene end was trimmed by 5 bases and the J gene end by 0 bases; junction bases not matched to a gene: 3. Here the CDR3 DNA reads TGTGCCAGCAGCCGACTAGCCGCGAACACCGGGGAGCTGTTTTTT. Protein sequence: CASSRLAANTGELFF.